The T cell receptor (beta chain) under discussion was sequenced for a study of blood T cell repertoires in COVID-19. At the level of the study: PBMCs, B-cell-depleted T cells, or T cells provided the cDNA or gDNA that made up the material.

The germline V gene has CDR1 SGHTA and CDR2 FQGNSA. V lost 5 bases, J lost 2 bases, and 11 bases lay in between. The CDR3 spans 14 residues. In the original analysis: Quantification of nucleated cells was approximated via reference gene primer amplification. The assay was immunoSEQ multiplex PCR, and TCRdb's table has in-frame clones only and misses some. Clone size and the V and J calls come from that table; the DNA yielded D and trimming. The sample records about 180,000 clones, approximately 82% being singletons. This clonotype was sampled from a man aged 50 to 59 who had recovered from COVID-19. Sample: PBMCs or T cells enriched from blood (not recorded which). The chain has TRBV7-2 and TRBJ2-3; a weak D match, TRBD2 (6 bases). The CDR3 loop is CASSPIAVTDTQYF. The CDR3 bases are TGTGCCAGCAGCCCAATAGCGGTCACAGATACGCAGTATTTT.